The 10 T cell receptor beta chains below come from one sample, sequenced in a study of blood T cell repertoires in COVID-19 (dated by TCRdb to 2018 to 2021). Library creation used the immunoSEQ multiplex PCR assay. What TCRdb holds here is the immuneACCESS table cut down to in-frame rearrangements. Part of the clones is not present; checked against another copy, under half of the missing clones reflect an unresolved V gene, and the others are unexplained. The sample table holds 350,000 to 550,000 clones, of which nearly 90% were seen once. The top ten clones comprise approximately 2% of the sample. Sequenced material: PBMCs or T cells enriched from blood (not recorded which). The origin of the receptors is a woman younger than 35 with acute COVID-19.

The chain recombines TRBV10-3 with TRBJ1-1, with 9 bases matching TRBD1. V lost 11 bases, J lost 0 bases, and 10 bases stayed unmatched. CDR1 and CDR2 from the germline V gene are ENHRY and SYGVKD. There are 15 residues in the CDR3. CDR3 sequence (DNA): TGTGCCGCTACGACAGGGGGAAGGATGAACACTGAAGCTTTCTTT. This sequence encodes CAATTGGRMNTEAFF.

The chain recombines TRBV4-2 with TRBJ2-1; the match to TRBD2 covers 10 bases. The CDR3 loop spans 15 amino acids. V shed 5 bases, J shed 5 bases, and the junction held 6 bases outside the gene matches. Germline loops: CDR1 LGHNA, CDR2 YNFKEQ. The CDR3 bases are TGTGCCAGCAGCAGACGGACTAGCGGAAACAATGAGCAGTTCTTC. Its protein is CASSRRTSGNNEQFF.

J is TRBJ2-1 and V is TRBV19; TRBD1 aligns across 7 bases. Germline CDR1 LNHDA, CDR2 SQIVND (reference sequence). After removal of 3 bases from V and 3 bases from J, the junction contained 8 bases not matched to a gene. This CDR3 spans 16 amino acids. The CDR3 here is CASSILTGLGYNEQFF. Here the CDR3 DNA reads TGTGCCAGTAGTATCCTGACAGGGTTGGGCTACAATGAGCAGTTCTTC. The whole variable domain, remainder taken from reference TRBV19 and TRBJ2-1, is DGGITQSPKYLFRKEGQNVTLSCEQNLNHDAMYWYRQDPGQGLRLIYYSQIVNDFQKGDIAEGYSVSREKKESFPLTVTSAQKNPTAFYLCASSILTGLGYNEQFFGPGTRLTVL.

The DNA of the CDR3 is TGTGCCAGCAGTTGGGGACAGATTCTTCACACAGATACGCAGTATTTT. Translated, it gives CASSWGQILHTDTQYF. The gene calls are TRBV6-2 or TRBV6-3 and TRBJ2-3; 7 bases agree with TRBD1. The CDR3 contains 16 residues. The V segment lost 4 bases and the J segment 2 bases; nucleotides outside the gene matches: 9. Germline V gene lookup returns CDR1 MNHEY and CDR2 SVGEGT.

This chain uses TRBV9 with TRBJ2-3, with no clear D. Germline-derived CDR1 and CDR2 are SGDLS and YYNGEE. V was cut by 3 bases and J by 4 bases, with 9 bases left in between. CDR3 size: 13 residues. The CDR3 here is CASSGSAADTQYF. As DNA, the CDR3 is TGTGCCAGCAGCGGGAGTGCCGCAGATACGCAGTATTTT.

This chain joins TRBV5-1 and TRBJ2-2; the D gene is possibly TRBD2 (7 bases). CDR1 is SGHRS and CDR2 is YFSETQ in the germline V gene. Trimming stripped 0 bases from V and 0 bases from J, with 12 bases between. The CDR3 is 17 amino acids. The CDR3 protein is CASSLVGGGPNTGELFF. In nucleotides, the CDR3 is TGCGCCAGCAGCTTGGTTGGCGGGGGCCCGAACACCGGGGAGCTGTTTTTT.

The chain combines TRBV19 with TRBJ2-2; 9 nucleotides agree with TRBD2. The CDR3 extends over 17 amino acids. J lost 4 bases, V lost 7 bases, and 13 bases had no gene match. Germline values: CDR1 LNHDA, CDR2 SQIVND (reference sequence). The CDR3 loop is CASMRGRAGGSTGELFF. The CDR3 nucleotides read TGTGCCAGTATGAGGGGCCGAGCGGGGGGCTCCACCGGGGAGCTGTTTTTT.

The genes are TRBV6-5 and TRBJ1-2; TRBD1 agrees at 9 bases. This CDR3 region has 16 residues. V shed 0 bases and J 2 bases; nucleotides not matched to a gene: 4. CDR1 and CDR2 from the germline V gene are MNHEY and SVGAGI. In nucleotides, the CDR3 is TGTGCCAGCAGTTACTCCGGACAGGGGAACAACTATGGCTACACCTTC. Translation gives CASSYSGQGNNYGYTF.

The V call is TRBV29-1, the J call TRBJ1-1; 7 bases are a match to TRBD1. The CDR3 extends over 16 amino acids. CDR1 SQVTM and CDR2 ANQGSEA come from the germline V gene. V trimming: 2 bases; J trimming: 4 bases; junction bases outside the gene matches: 13. The CDR3 DNA reads TGCAGCGTTGAAACGGCGACAGGGCCGGTTCCCACTGAAGCTTTCTTT. Protein sequence: CSVETATGPVPTEAFF. The whole variable domain, remainder taken from reference TRBV29-1 and TRBJ1-1, is SAVISQKPSRDICQRGTSLTIQCQVDSQVTMMFWYRQQPGQSLTLIATANQGSEATYESGFVIDKFPISRPNLTFSTLTVSNMSPEDSSIYLCSVETATGPVPTEAFFGQGTRLTVV.

This clone has only one observation. CDR3 sequence reads: CSVAGQGRSEAFF. CDR3 nucleotides: TGCAGCGTTGCTGGGCAGGGAAGGTCTGAAGCTTTCTTT. This chain connects TRBV29-1 to TRBJ1-1; the D gene is possibly TRBD1 (5 bases). Trimming took 4 bases from V and 6 from J, leaving 15 bases between them. The CDR3 has 13 amino acids. The germline gives CDR1 SQVTM, CDR2 ANQGSEA.